The 5 T cell receptor beta chains presented below share a single source sample, sequenced in a study of beta chain features in type 1 diabetes. Expressed TCRB transcripts were sequenced, since all the RNA that had been isolated was reverse transcribed. Sequencing was performed with immunoSEQ multiplex PCR; in TCRdb, only in-frame clones are kept and a portion is missing. Here the sample spans about 930,000 clones, roughly a sixth being singletons. Material for sequencing was naive CD4+ T cells from blood. The receptors come from a woman between 18 and 29 years old in good health.

The chain couples TRBV7-2 to TRBJ2-6; D tentatively reads TRBD1 or TRBD2 (5 bases each). V was pared by 2 bases and J by 4 bases, with 12 bases between. Germline CDR1 is SGHTA and CDR2 is FQGNSA. The CDR3 loop spans 16 amino acids. DNA for the CDR3: TGTGCCAGCAGCTTAACTGGGGGAACCGGGGCCAACGTCCTGACTTTC. Its translation: CASSLTGGTGANVLTF.

The chain employs TRBV11-2 and TRBJ1-1; possible D gene TRBD1, 6 bases. The CDR3 runs 11 residues. Trimming took off 6 bases at V and 10 bases at J, with 12 bases between the two ends. CDR1 SGHAT and CDR2 FQNNGV come from the germline V gene. The CDR3 nucleotides read TGTGCCAGCAGTCCACAGGGTCGAGCTTTCTTT. Translation gives CASSPQGRAFF.

The chain has TRBV5-6 and TRBJ2-7; 9 nucleotides align to TRBD1. Germline V lookup: CDR1 SGHDT, CDR2 YYEEEE. With V trimmed by 2 bases and J by 2 bases, 2 bases remained unmatched. CDR3 length: 14 amino acids. The CDR3 region is CASSFWDRAYEQYF. CDR3 coding DNA: TGTGCCAGCAGCTTTTGGGACAGGGCCTACGAGCAGTACTTC.

This clone was seen more than once but under ten times. This CDR3 reads CASSQVVYRGPHSGANVLTF. Written as DNA, the CDR3 is TGTGCCAGCAGCCAAGTAGTGTACAGGGGGCCCCACTCTGGGGCCAACGTCCTGACTTTC. This chain links TRBV4-2 with TRBJ2-6; 9 bases line up with TRBD1. The V gene end was trimmed by 1 base and the J gene end by 0 bases; junction bases not matched to a gene: 10. The CDR3 loop spans 20 amino acids. CDR1 LGHNA and CDR2 YNFKEQ come from the germline V gene.

The DNA for the CDR3 is TGTGCCAGCAGGGTTAGGGAGAATCAGCCCCAGCATTTT. Its protein is CASRVRENQPQHF. This chain connects TRBV6-5 to TRBJ1-5; D remains unclear. The germline V and J ends were trimmed by 6 bases and 4 bases, with 10 bases remaining between them. CDR1 and CDR2 (germline): MNHEY, SVGAGI. This CDR3 region has 13 residues.